The clone carrying this T cell receptor beta chain was observed at least ten times. The data belong to a study of Graves' ophthalmopathy and Graves' hyperthyroidism. Overall study: Before any treatment was given, at initial diagnosis, peripheral blood was collected.

Each donor who had ophthalmopathy showed moderate-to-severe activity, a CAS of ≥3, a NOSPECS of ≥4, and a duration under 3 months. TCR beta CDR3 regions were amplified from RNA transcripts. First-round RT-PCR with HTBI primers preceded a second-round multiplex PCR. A single record per CDR3 protein comes from TCRdb applying MiXCR to the multiplex PCR reads. The data contain about 480,000 distinct CDR3 sequences, approximately 15% of them singletons. Material for sequencing was blood. This TCR was sampled from a woman aged 25 to 39 with Graves' ophthalmopathy.

As DNA, the CDR3 is TGTGCCAGTAGGGCTAGCGGGACCGACGAGCAGTACTTC. This sequence encodes CASRASGTDEQYF. V and J are TRBV19 and TRBJ2-7, with TRBD2 identical over 9 bases. CDR1 LNHDA and CDR2 SQIVND come from the germline V gene (reference sequence). V was pared by 6 bases and J by 5 bases, with 5 bases of the junction left unmatched. The CDR3 extends over 13 amino acids.